The following is a T cell receptor beta chain sequence with its context. The antigen is undetermined. Time point given: pretreatment peripheral blood. The data were obtained in a study of PD-L1 blockade in urothelial cancer. Whole-study context: Dosed intravenously at 1,200 mg every 3 weeks, atezolizumab was initiated by patients at some point between 2012 and 2014. Median blood clonality was around 0.08, with more than 75,000 unique TCRs.

Generated by immunoSEQ multiplex PCR, the TCRdb table keeps only in-frame clones and is missing some. The sample lists 38,000 or so clones, roughly 80% seen once, with roughly 15% in the top ten. This CDR3 spans 17 amino acids. Germline-derived CDR1 and CDR2 are SGHRS and YFSETQ. Between the trimmed V and J ends, which lost 1 base and 4 bases, there was a span of 17 bases. Study observations and caveats: Durable benefit was linked to greater 3-week expansion of tumor-associated blood clones. Improved survival was predicted by pretreatment blood TCR clonality below the median.

The TCR comes from a man older than 75 with urothelial cancer. The sample was PBMCs, taken around atezolizumab (anti-PD-L1) treatment. The chain carries TRBV5-1 and TRBJ2-2, with D possibly being TRBD2 (6 bases). The CDR3 bases are TGCGCCAGCAGCTTGCCCCGAATTCGAGCGGGCACCGGGGAGCTGTTTTTT. Translation: CASSLPRIRAGTGELFF.